Below are 11 T cell receptor beta chains sequenced from a single sample in a study of PD-L1 blockade in urothelial cancer. Measured with immunoSEQ multiplex PCR; TCRdb has only the in-frame clones, and not every one. The repertoire holds some 45,000 clones, with about 84% as singletons. Indicated time point: pretreatment peripheral blood. The sequenced sample was PBMCs, obtained around atezolizumab (anti-PD-L1) treatment. Receptors originate from a man between 60 and 75 years old with urothelial cancer.

This chain links TRBV5-1 with TRBJ2-5; 9 bases fit TRBD1. The CDR3 loop spans 16 amino acids. Germline lookup yields CDR1 SGHRS and CDR2 YFSETQ. J lost 5 bases, V lost 4 bases, and 12 bases had no gene match. CDR3 amino acids: CASSPATGGLGETQYF. CDR3 nucleotides: TGCGCCAGCAGCCCAGCAACAGGGGGCCTAGGTGAGACCCAGTACTTC. The entire variable domain, with the rest obtained from reference TRBV5-1 and TRBJ2-5, is as follows: KAGVTQTPRYLIKTRGQQVTLSCSPISGHRSVSWYQQTPGQGLQFLFEYFSETQRNKGNFPGRFSGRQFSNSRSEMNVSTLELGDSALYLCASSPATGGLGETQYFGPGTRLLVL.

The chain combines TRBV18 with TRBJ2-3; 12 positions match TRBD1. V was pared by 1 base and J by 7 bases, with 3 bases of the junction left unmatched. Germline V CDR1 and CDR2: KGHSH, LQKENI. The CDR3 sequence is 15 residues long. The CDR3 nucleotides read TGTGCCAGCTCACCACTGGGACAGGGGGCAAATACGCAGTATTTT. This encodes CASSPLGQGANTQYF.

The rearrangement links TRBV4-2 to TRBJ1-4; D gene unclear. The CDR3 loop spans 17 amino acids. Germline loops: CDR1 LGHNA, CDR2 YNFKEQ. Trimming took off 0 bases at V and 4 bases at J, with 15 bases between the two ends. CDR3 sequence: CASSQEISAGFNEKLFF. In DNA, the CDR3 is TGTGCCAGCAGCCAAGAAATTTCGGCAGGCTTTAATGAAAAACTGTTTTTT.

This clone has more than one count but fewer than ten. Written as DNA, the CDR3 is TGCAGTGCCGACTCCACAGATACGCAGTATTTT. Protein: CSADSTDTQYF. The genes are TRBV20-1 and TRBJ2-3; D gene unclear. Trimming removed 6 bases from V and 2 bases from J, with 6 bases in between. There are 11 residues in the CDR3. Looked up from germline, CDR1 is DFQATT and CDR2 is SNEGSKA (reference sequence).

The CDR3 bases are TGTGCCGGCACGAAGCGGTTCGAAGCTTTCTTT. Its translation: CAGTKRFEAFF. V usage is TRBV30 and J usage is TRBJ1-1; no clear D gene. V lost 8 bases, J lost 8 bases, and 15 bases lay in between. CDR3 length: 11 amino acids. Germline CDR1 reads GTSNPN; CDR2 reads SVGIG (reference sequence). Based on the CDR3 plus reference TRBV30 and TRBJ1-1, the full variable domain is SQTIHQWPATLVQPVGSPLSLECTVEGTSNPNLYWYRQAAGRGLQLLFYSVGIGQISSEVPQNLSASRPQDRQFILSSKKLLLSDSGFYLCAGTKRFEAFFGQGTRLTVV.

The CDR3 bases are TGTGCCAGCAGCCCGGACAAGAACTATGGCTACACCTTC. Translation gives CASSPDKNYGYTF. The chain recombines TRBV11-2 with TRBJ1-2; D may be TRBD1 (5 bases). V was trimmed by 5 bases and J by 2 bases, leaving 9 bases between them. This CDR3 comprises 13 residues. The V gene's germline CDR1 is SGHAT and CDR2 FQNNGV.

V usage is TRBV2 and J usage is TRBJ2-7, with a tentative D call TRBD2 (5 bases). V lost 5 bases, J lost 0 bases, and 14 bases lay in between. CDR1 and CDR2 (germline): SNHLY, FYNNEI. The CDR3 contains 15 residues. In DNA, the CDR3 is TGTGCCAGCAGTTCGGACGGGGAAAACTCCTACGAGCAGTACTTC. This encodes CASSSDGENSYEQYF.

This chain connects TRBV12-5 to TRBJ1-3; 8 positions match TRBD1. Germline trimming cut 7 bases from V and 2 bases from J; bases unmatched to any gene: 1. The CDR3 length is 13 residues. Germline CDR1 and CDR2: LGHNT and FRNRAP. The CDR3 DNA reads TGTGCTAGTGCCAGGGGGCCTGGAAACACCATATATTTT. Its protein product is CASARGPGNTIYF.

The CDR3 DNA follows: TGTGCCAGCCATGGGGACAGTGACAACTCCTACGAGCAGTACTTC. It is translated as CASHGDSDNSYEQYF. V usage is TRBV28 and J usage is TRBJ2-7, with 7 bases matching TRBD1. V lost 8 bases to trimming and J lost 0 bases; unmatched junction nucleotides: 10. CDR1 is MDHEN, CDR2 SYDVKM, per germline. CDR3 length: 15 amino acids.

V usage is TRBV5-1 and J usage is TRBJ2-1, with 7 bases matching TRBD1. CDR1 is SGHRS and CDR2 is YFSETQ in the germline V gene. Trimming removed 3 bases from V and 4 bases from J; junction bases left unmatched: 7. The CDR3 covers 15 residues. CDR3 bases: TGCGCCAGCAGCTCCCCGTCGACAGGGTACAATGAGCAGTTCTTC. It yields the protein CASSSPSTGYNEQFF.

V is TRBV11-2 and J is TRBJ2-1; 8 bases map to TRBD2. CDR1 is SGHAT and CDR2 is FQNNGV in the germline V gene. Trimming removed 4 bases from V and 4 bases from J; junction bases left unmatched: 6. This CDR3 region has 15 residues. CDR3: CASSWPGLGYNEQFF. DNA of the CDR3: TGTGCCAGCAGCTGGCCGGGACTAGGTTACAATGAGCAGTTCTTC.